This record concerns one TCR beta chain sequence. The specificity of this receptor is unknown. Within one base of it there is no much larger clone, and no base qualities were kept. The data belong to a study of untreated major depressive disorder (dated by TCRdb to 2016 to 2018). For the study in its entirety: In this cross-sectional case-control comparison, antidepressant-free major depressive disorder patients and individually matched non-depressed controls were compared on T cell phenotype and TCR repertoire. The TCRbeta sequencing followed up on differences in Vbeta 5.1, Vbeta 11 and Vbeta 22 usage that flow cytometry had shown in the whole cohort.

CDR1 and CDR2, looked up from the germline V gene (reference sequence), are LNHDA and SQIVND. Taken from cysteine to phenylalanine, the CDR3 has 13 residues. Just the 39-base CDR3 DNA is kept, in frame starting at base 1. Trimming takes 2 bases off V and 7 bases off J; junction bases not matched to a gene: 0. Each depressed patient was pairwise matched to a non-depressed control for sex, age, current smoking status and body mass index. European descent was reported for all participants. Patients were diagnosed with major depressive disorder by DSM-IV criteria and had a Hamilton Rating Scale for Depression score of 18 or higher. For at least 8 weeks before enrollment, patients had taken no psychiatric medication of any kind, antidepressants included. Among the patients, depression severity spanned the moderate-to-severe range. Major medical conditions, Axis I/II comorbidities, regular medication or illicit drug use, and drinking over 100 g alcohol weekly were applied as exclusion criteria for all participants. About 30 ml of peripheral blood was collected from each participant into EDTA tubes. CD4+ T cells were purified from thawed PBMCs by magnetic negative selection with the BD IMag Human CD4 T Lymphocyte Enrichment Set. A purity of 85% to 95% was typically achieved with the CD4+ enrichment method, as confirmed by flow cytometry. A subgroup of roughly five case-control pairs, chosen blind to chemokine receptor expression and flow-cytometric repertoire skewing results, underwent TCRbeta sequencing. All blood samples were drawn in the morning at 8:00 a.m., and PBMCs were separated by Ficoll-Hypaque gradient centrifugation. Until being assayed, PBMCs were kept in liquid nitrogen after cryopreservation by gradual cooling to -80 degrees C.

Study-wide findings and limitations: In the sequencing data, TRBV25-01 and TRBV02-01 usage was found to follow the flow-cytometry pattern, although statistical significance was not reached. For the sequencing comparisons, one-tailed planned tests were applied to only three preselected Vbeta families. In every sequenced subject, all of the top five TRBV05-01 clones were private clones. Higher TRBV05-01 (Vbeta 5.1) usage among CD4+ T cells of depressed patients compared with controls was confirmed by sequencing, with p = 0.040 in a one-tailed test. Because of strict matching and exclusion criteria, the study sample was comparatively small, which limits how generalizable the findings are.

The Qiagen DNeasy Blood and Tissue Kit was used to extract total genomic DNA from the purified CD4+ T cells. Amplification and sequencing of the TCRbeta CDR3 region, as defined according to IMGT, were carried out with immunoSEQ immunosequencing protocols. Per the authors' processing: The immunoSEQ service preprocessed the raw sequence data to correct PCR and sequencing errors. Data were loaded into the immunoSEQ Analyzer and further analyzed with VDJtools v1.0.7. The paired Wilcoxon signed-rank test was applied to assess differences between patients and controls. This immuneACCESS table, as held by TCRdb, lists in-frame sequences with V and J called but not all clones. Of the missing ones, under half trace to an unresolved V gene in checked studies; the others have no known cause. The V and J calls and clone size were taken over from that table, and D and trimming were inferred from the DNA. This sample gives approximately 12,000 clones in total; under 95% of them show up just once. Together, the top ten hold 1.5% to 2% of the sample.

The sequence came from a woman aged 30 to 39 with major depressive disorder. Sequenced: CD4+ T cells from PBMCs. This chain is built from TRBV19 and TRBJ1-4, with 8 bases matching TRBD1. The DNA sequence is as follows: TGTGCCAGTAGTATACAGGGGGCTGAAAAACTGTTTTTT. This is translated as CASSIQGAEKLFF.